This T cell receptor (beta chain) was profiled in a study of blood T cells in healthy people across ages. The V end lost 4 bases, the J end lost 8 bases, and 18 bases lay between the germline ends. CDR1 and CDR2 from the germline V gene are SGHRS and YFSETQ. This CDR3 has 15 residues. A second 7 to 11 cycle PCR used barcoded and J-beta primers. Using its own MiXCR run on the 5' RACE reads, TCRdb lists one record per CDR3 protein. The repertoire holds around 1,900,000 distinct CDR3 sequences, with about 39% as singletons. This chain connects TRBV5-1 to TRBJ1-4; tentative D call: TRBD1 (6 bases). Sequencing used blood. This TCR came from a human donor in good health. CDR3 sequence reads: CASSRERGEGEKLFF. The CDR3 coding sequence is TGCGCCAGCAGCCGTGAAAGGGGGGAGGGCGAAAAACTGTTTTTT.